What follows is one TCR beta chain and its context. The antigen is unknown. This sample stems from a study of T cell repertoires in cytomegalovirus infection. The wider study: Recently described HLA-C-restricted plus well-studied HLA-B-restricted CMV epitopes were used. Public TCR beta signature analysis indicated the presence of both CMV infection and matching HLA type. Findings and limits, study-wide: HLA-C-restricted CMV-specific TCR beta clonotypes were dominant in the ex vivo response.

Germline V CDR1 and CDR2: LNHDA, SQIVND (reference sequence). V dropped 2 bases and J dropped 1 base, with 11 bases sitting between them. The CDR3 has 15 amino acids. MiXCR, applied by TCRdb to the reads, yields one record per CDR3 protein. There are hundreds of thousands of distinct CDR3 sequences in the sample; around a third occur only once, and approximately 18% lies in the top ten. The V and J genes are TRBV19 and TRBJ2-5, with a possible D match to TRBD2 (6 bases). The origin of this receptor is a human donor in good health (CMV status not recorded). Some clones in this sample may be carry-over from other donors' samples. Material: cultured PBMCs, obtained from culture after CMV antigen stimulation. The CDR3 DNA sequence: TGTGCCAGTAGTATACCGTGGCGGGGCCAAGAGACCCAGTACTTC. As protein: CASSIPWRGQETQYF.